This T cell receptor beta chain is from a study of blood T cell repertoires in COVID-19. Original data processing: Estimation of nucleated cell counts was performed using reference gene primer amplification. Measured with immunoSEQ multiplex PCR; TCRdb has only the in-frame clones, and not every one. V and J calls and clone size come straight from that table; D and trimming were deduced from the DNA. The sample shows more than 100,000 clones, roughly 77% of them seen only once. This clonotype was sampled from a man in his 60s with active or convalescent COVID-19. The sequenced material came from peripheral blood.

The CDR3 protein is CASSLVRGQGYEQYF. The CDR3 DNA follows: TGCGCCAGCAGCTTGGTTAGAGGACAGGGGTACGAGCAGTACTTC. This rearrangement joins TRBV5-1 to TRBJ2-7, with TRBD1 identical over 9 bases. Germline CDR1 reads SGHRS; CDR2 reads YFSETQ. The CDR3 contains 15 residues. J lost 4 bases, V lost 0 bases, and 5 bases had no gene match.